The 3 T cell receptor beta chains presented below share a single source sample, sequenced in a study of Ad26.COV2.S vaccination and SARS-CoV-2 variants. Measured with immunoSEQ multiplex PCR; TCRdb has only the in-frame clones, and not every one. The profile shows approximately 480,000 clones, 70% to 90% of them singletons. Indicated treatment: 15 to 20 received Ad26.COV2.S at low or high dose, single or two shots; about five received placebo; per-sample allocation not given. Day 63 after the first vaccine or placebo injection was the time point for sampling. Sequenced material: peripheral blood, taken in a trial of Ad26.COV2.S vaccine versus placebo. These receptors all stem from a person between 18 and 65 years old who received the Ad26.COV2.S COVID-19 vaccine or a placebo.

The rearrangement links TRBV14 to TRBJ2-7; 7 positions agree with TRBD1. J lost 3 bases, V lost 3 bases, and 8 bases had no gene match. The germline gives CDR1 SGHDN, CDR2 FVKESK. The CDR3 runs to 15 residues. The CDR3 DNA follows: TGTGCCAGCAGCCATATCTCCGGACAGGACTACGAGCAGTACTTC. Amino acid sequence: CASSHISGQDYEQYF. Combining the CDR3 with reference TRBV14 and TRBJ2-7 gives the whole variable domain EAGVTQFPSHSVIEKGQTVTLRCDPISGHDNLYWYRRVMGKEIKFLLHFVKESKQDESGMPNNRFLAERTGGTYSTLKVQPAELEDSGVYFCASSHISGQDYEQYFGPGTRLTVT.

The DNA for the CDR3 is TGTGCCAGCAGCTTAAACCCTAGCGGGACTGGCGGGGAGCTGTTTTTT. Its protein is CASSLNPSGTGGELFF. This sequence joins TRBV7-3 and TRBJ2-2; 9 bases align to TRBD2. The junction had 7 bases not matched to a gene; V was cut back by 1 base and J by 7 bases. The CDR3 has 16 amino acids. In germline, CDR1 is SGHTA, CDR2 FQGTGA.

V gene TRBV19 combines with J gene TRBJ1-1; D not resolved. The CDR3 is made up of 13 amino acids. The V end lost 7 bases, the J end lost 8 bases, and 17 bases lay between the germline ends. The germline V gene encodes CDR1 LNHDA and CDR2 SQIVND (reference sequence). The CDR3 DNA reads TGTGCCAGTAATGAGCAGCCAGAAGTGGAAGCTTTCTTT. Protein sequence: CASNEQPEVEAFF.